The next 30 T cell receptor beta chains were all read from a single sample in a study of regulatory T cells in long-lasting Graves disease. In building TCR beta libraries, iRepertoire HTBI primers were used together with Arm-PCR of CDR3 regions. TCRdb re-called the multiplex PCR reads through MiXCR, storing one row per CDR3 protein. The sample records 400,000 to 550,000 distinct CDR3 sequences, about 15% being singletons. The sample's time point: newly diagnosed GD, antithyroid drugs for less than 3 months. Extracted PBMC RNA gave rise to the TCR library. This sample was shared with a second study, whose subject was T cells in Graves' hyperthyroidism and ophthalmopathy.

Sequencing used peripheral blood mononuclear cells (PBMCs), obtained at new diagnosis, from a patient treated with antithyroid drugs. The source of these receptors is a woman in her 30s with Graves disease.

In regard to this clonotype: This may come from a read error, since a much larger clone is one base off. This chain's CDR3 is CASSLGGPSAFF. The CDR3 region has the DNA TGTGCCAGCAGTTTAGGGGGACCCTCAGCTTTCTTT. This rearrangement joins TRBV12-3 or TRBV12-4 to TRBJ1-1; maybe TRBD1 (5 bases). The ends were cut back, 1 base at V and 10 bases at J, with 10 bases in the middle. The CDR3 contains 12 residues.

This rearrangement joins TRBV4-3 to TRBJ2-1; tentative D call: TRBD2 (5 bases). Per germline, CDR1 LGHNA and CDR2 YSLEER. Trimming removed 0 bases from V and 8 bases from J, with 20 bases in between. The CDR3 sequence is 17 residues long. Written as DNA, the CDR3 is TGCGCCAGCAGCCAAGATTTTTGGAGGTATCTTCAGGATGAGCAGTTCTTC. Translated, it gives CASSQDFWRYLQDEQFF.

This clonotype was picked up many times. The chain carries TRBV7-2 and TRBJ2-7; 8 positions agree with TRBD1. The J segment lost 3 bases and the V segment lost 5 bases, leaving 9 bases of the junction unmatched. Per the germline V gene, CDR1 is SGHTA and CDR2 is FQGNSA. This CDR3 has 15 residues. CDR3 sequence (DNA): TGTGCCAGCAGCCCCGACAGGGGAGCGAACTACGAGCAGTACTTC. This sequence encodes CASSPDRGANYEQYF.

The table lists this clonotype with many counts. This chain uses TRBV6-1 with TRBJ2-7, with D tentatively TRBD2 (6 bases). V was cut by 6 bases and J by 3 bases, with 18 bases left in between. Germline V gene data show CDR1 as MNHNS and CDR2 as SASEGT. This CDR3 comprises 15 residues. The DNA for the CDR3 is TGTGCCAGCAGGACAATCGGGACTGATAACTACGAGCAGTACTTC. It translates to CASRTIGTDNYEQYF.

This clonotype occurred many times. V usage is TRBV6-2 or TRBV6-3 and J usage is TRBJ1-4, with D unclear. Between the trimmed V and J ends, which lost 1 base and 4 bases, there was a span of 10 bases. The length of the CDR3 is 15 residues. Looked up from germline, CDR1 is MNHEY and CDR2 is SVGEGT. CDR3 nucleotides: TGTGCCAGCAGTTACTTGGGAGGTGATAATGAAAAACTGTTTTTT. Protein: CASSYLGGDNEKLFF.

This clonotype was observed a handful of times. For the CDR3, the DNA is TGTGCCAGCAGCAGCCCGGGGGGTTTAACCGGAAACACCATATATTTT. Amino acids: CASSSPGGLTGNTIYF. The genes are TRBV5-6 and TRBJ1-3, with D perhaps matching TRBD1 (5 bases). V gave up 4 bases and J gave up 4 bases, with 18 bases separating them. There are 16 residues in the CDR3. Germline CDR1 is SGHDT and CDR2 is YYEEEE.

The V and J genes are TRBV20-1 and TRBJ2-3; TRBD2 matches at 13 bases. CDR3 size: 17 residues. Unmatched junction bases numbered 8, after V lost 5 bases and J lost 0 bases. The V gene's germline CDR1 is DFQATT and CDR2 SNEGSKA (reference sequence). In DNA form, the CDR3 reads TGCAGTGCTGGAACTAGCGGGAGGGCGGGGAGCACAGATACGCAGTATTTT. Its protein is CSAGTSGRAGSTDTQYF.

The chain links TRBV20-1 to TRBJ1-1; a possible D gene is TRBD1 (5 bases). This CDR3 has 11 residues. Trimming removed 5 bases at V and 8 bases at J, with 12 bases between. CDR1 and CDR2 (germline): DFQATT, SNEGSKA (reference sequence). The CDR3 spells CSARGLFEAFF. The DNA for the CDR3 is TGCAGTGCTCGGGGCCTTTTCGAAGCTTTCTTT.

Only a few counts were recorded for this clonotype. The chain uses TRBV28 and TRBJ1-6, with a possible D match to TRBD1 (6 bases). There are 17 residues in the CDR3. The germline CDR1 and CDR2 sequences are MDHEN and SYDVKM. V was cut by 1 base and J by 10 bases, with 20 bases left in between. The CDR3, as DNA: TGTGCCAGCAGTTTATTTCGTAGAGAGGGGAGGGGGTCACCCCTCCACTTT. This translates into CASSLFRREGRGSPLHF.

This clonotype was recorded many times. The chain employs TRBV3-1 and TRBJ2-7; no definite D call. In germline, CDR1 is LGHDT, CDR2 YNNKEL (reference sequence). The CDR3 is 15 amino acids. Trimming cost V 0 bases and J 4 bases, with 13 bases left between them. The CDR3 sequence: CASSQDLGWSYEQYF. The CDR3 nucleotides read TGTGCCAGCAGCCAAGATTTAGGCTGGTCTTACGAGCAGTACTTC.

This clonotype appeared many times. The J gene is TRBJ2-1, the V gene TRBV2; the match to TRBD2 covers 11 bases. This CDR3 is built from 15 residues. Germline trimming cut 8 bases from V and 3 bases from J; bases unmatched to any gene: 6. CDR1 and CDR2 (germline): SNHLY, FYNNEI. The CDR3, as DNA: TGTGCCAGCGTCCTAGCGGGAGGCCTCTACAATGAGCAGTTCTTC. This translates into CASVLAGGLYNEQFF.

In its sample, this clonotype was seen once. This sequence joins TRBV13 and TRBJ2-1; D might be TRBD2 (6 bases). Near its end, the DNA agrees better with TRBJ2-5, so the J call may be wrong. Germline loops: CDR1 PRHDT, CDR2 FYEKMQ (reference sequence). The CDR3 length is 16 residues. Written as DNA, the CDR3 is TGTGCCAGCAGCTTAGAAGGTAGCGGCGATTGGGAGACCCAGTACTTC. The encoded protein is CASSLEGSGDWETQYF.

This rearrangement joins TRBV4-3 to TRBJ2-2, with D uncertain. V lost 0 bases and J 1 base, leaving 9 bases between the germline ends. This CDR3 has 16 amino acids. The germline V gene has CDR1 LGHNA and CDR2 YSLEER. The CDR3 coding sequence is TGCGCCAGCAGCCAAGATGGAACTGGGAACACCGGGGAGCTGTTTTTT. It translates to CASSQDGTGNTGELFF.

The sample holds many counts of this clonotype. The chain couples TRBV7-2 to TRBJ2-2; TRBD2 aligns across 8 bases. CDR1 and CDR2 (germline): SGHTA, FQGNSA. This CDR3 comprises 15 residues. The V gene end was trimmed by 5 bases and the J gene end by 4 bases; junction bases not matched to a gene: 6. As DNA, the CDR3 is TGTGCCAGCAGCCCGGCTAGCGGGCCCACCGGGGAGCTGTTTTTT. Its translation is CASSPASGPTGELFF.

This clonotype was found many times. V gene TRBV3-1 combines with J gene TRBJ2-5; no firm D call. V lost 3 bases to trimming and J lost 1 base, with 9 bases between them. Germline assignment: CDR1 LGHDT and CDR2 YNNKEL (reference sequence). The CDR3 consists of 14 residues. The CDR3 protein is CASSQRRSQETQYF. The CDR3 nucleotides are TGTGCCAGCAGCCAGAGGCGCTCCCAAGAGACCCAGTACTTC.

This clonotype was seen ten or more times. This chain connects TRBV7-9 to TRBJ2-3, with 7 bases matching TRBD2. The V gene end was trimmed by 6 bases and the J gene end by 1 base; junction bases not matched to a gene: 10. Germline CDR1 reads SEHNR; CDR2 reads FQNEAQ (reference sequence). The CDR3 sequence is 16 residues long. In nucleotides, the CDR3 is TGTGCCAGCAGTCCGACACTAGCGCCCGGCACAGATACGCAGTATTTT. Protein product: CASSPTLAPGTDTQYF.

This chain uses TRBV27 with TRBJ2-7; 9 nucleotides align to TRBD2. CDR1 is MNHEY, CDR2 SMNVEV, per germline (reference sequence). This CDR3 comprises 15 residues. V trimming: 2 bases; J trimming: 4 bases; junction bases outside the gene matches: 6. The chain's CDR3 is CASSLDSGSAYEQYF. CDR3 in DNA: TGTGCCAGCAGTTTAGATAGCGGGAGTGCATACGAGCAGTACTTC.

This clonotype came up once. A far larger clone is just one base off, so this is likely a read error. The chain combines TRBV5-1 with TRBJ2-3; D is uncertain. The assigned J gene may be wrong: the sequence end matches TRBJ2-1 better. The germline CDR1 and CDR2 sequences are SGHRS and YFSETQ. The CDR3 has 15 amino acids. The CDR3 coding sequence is TGCGCCAGCAGCTTGGTAACCCGTAGTGCCTACGAGCAGTTCTTC. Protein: CASSLVTRSAYEQFF.

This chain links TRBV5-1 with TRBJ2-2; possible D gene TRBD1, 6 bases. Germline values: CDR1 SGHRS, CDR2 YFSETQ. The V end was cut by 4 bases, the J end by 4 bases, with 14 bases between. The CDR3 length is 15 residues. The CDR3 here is CASSIRGEGTGELFF. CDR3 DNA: TGCGCCAGCAGCATCAGGGGTGAGGGCACCGGGGAGCTGTTTTTT.

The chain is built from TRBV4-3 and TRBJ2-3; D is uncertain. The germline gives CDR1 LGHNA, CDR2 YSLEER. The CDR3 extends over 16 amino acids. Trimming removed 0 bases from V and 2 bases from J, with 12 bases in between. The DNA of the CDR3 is TGCGCCAGCAGCCAAGAATCCGACTTCGTCACAGATACGCAGTATTTT. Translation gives CASSQESDFVTDTQYF.

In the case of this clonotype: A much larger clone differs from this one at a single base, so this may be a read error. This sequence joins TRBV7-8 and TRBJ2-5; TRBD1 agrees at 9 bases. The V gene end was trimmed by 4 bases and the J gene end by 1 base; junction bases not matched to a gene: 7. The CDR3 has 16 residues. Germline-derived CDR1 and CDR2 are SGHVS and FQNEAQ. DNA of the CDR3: TGTGCCAGCAGCTCCCCGGGGGACAGGGTCCAAGAGACCCAGTACTTC. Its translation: CASSSPGDRVQETQYF.

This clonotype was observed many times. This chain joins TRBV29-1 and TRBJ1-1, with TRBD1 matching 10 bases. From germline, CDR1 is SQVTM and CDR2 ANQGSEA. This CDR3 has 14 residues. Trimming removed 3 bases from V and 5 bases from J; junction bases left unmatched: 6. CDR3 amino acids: CSVDTTGGATEAFF. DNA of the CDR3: TGCAGCGTTGACACGACAGGGGGCGCGACTGAAGCTTTCTTT.

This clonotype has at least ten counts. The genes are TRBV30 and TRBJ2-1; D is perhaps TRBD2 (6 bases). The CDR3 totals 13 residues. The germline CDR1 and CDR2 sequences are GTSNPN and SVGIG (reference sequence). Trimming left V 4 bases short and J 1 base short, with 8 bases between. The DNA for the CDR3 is TGTGCCTGGAACGCGGGGTCCTACAATGAGCAGTTCTTC. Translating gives CAWNAGSYNEQFF.

The CDR3 coding sequence is TGTGCCAGCAGCGCGATGACTAGCGGGACCTACGAGCAGTACTTC. Its protein product is CASSAMTSGTYEQYF. This chain connects TRBV5-4 to TRBJ2-7; 11 bases line up with TRBD2. The trim removed 4 bases at V and 2 bases at J, leaving 5 bases unmatched. The CDR3 is 15 amino acids. Germline V lookup: CDR1 SGHNT, CDR2 YYREEE (reference sequence).

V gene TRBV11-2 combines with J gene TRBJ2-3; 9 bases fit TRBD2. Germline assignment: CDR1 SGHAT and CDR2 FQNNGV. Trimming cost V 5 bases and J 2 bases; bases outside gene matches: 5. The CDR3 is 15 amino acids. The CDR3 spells CASSTTSGPTDTQYF. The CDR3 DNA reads TGTGCCAGCAGCACGACTAGCGGACCCACAGATACGCAGTATTTT.

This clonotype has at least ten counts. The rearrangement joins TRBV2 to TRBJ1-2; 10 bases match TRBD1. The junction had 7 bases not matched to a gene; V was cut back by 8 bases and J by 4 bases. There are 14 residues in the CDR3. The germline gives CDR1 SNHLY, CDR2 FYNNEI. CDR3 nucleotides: TGTGCCAGCCATTCTGACAGGGGGCTCTATGGCTACACCTTC. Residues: CASHSDRGLYGYTF. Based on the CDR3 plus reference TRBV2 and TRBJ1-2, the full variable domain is EPEVTQTPSHQVTQMGQEVILRCVPISNHLYFYWYRQILGQKVEFLVSFYNNEISEKSEIFDDQFSVERPDGSNFTLKIRSTKLEDSAMYFCASHSDRGLYGYTFGSGTRLTVV.

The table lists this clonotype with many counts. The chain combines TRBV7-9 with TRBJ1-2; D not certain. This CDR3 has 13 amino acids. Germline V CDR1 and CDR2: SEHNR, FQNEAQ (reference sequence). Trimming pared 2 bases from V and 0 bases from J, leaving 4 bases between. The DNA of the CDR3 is TGTGCCAGCAGCTTATCACCTAACTATGGCTACACCTTC. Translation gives CASSLSPNYGYTF.

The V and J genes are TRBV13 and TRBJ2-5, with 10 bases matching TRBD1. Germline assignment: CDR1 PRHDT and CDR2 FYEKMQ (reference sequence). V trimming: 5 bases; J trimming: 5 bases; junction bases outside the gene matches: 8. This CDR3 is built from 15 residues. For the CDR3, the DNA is TGTGCCAGCAGCCCCCGGACAGGGGGATGGGAGACCCAGTACTTC. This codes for CASSPRTGGWETQYF.

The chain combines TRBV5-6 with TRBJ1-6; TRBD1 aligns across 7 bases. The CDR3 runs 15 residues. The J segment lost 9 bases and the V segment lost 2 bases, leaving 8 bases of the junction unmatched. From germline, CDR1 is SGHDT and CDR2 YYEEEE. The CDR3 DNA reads TGTGCCAGCAGCTTTTATGAGGGGGCTGGTTCACCCCTCCACTTT. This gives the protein CASSFYEGAGSPLHF.

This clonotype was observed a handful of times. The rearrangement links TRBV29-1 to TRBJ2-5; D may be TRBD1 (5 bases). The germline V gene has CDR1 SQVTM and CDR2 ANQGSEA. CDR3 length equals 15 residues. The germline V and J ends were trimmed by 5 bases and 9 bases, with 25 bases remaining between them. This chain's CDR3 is CSVQTGARSVGAQYF. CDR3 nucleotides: TGCAGCGTTCAAACTGGGGCGCGATCGGTTGGGGCCCAGTACTTC.